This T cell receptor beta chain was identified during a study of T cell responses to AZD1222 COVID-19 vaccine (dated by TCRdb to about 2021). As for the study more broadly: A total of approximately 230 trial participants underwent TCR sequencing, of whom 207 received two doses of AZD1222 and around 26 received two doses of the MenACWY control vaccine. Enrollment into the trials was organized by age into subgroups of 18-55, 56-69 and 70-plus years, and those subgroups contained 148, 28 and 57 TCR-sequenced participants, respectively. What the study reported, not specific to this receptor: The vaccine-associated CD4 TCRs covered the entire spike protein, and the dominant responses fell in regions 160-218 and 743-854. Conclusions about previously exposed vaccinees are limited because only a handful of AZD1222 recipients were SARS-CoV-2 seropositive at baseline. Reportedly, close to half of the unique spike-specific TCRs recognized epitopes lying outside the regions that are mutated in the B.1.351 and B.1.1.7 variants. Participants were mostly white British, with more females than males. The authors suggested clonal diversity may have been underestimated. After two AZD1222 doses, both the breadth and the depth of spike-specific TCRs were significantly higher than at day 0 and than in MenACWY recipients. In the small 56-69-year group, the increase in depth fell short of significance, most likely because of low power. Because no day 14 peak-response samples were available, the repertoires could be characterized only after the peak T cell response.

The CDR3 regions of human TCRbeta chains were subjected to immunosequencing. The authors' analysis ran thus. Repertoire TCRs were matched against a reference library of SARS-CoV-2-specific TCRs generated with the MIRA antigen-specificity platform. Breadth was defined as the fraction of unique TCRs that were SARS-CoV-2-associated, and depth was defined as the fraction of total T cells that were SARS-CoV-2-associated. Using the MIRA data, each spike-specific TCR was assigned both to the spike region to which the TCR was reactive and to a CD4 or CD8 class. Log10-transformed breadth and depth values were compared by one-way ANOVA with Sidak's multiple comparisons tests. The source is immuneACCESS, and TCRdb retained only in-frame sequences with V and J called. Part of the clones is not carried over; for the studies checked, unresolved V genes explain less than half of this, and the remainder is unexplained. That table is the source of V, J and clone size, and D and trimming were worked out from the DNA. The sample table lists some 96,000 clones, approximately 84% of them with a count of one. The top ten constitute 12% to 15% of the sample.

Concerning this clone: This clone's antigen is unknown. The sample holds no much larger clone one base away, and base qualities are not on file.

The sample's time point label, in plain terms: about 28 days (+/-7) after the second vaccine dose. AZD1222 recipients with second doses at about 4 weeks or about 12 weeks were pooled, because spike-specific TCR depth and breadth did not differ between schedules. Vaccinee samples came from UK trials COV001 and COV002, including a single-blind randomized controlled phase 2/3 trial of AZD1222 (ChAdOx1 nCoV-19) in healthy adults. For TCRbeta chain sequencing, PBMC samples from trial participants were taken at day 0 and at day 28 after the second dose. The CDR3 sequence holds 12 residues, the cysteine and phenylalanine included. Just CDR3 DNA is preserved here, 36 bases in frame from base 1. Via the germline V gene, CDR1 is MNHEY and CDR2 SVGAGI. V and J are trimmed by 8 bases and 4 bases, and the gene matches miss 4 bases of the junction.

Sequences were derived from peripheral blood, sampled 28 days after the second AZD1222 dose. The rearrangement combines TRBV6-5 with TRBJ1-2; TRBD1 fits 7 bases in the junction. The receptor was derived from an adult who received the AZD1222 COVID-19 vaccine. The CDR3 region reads CASPGQLYGYTF. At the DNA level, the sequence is TGTGCCAGCCCGGGACAGCTCTATGGCTACACCTTC.